This T cell receptor (beta chain) emerged from a study of blood T cell repertoires in COVID-19. Looked up from germline, CDR1 is SGHTA and CDR2 is FQGNSA. The CDR3 contains 15 residues. V gave up 5 bases and J gave up 2 bases, with 15 bases separating them. In the authors' methods: Amplifying reference gene primers gave estimates of nucleated cell counts. The repertoire was sequenced with immunoSEQ multiplex PCR; TCRdb's copy has only in-frame clones and lacks some. V and J calls and clone size are those listed in that table; D and trimming were worked out from the DNA. The sample lists under 250,000 clones, roughly nine tenths occurring once.

The specimen was peripheral blood. The sequence derives from a man aged 35 to 55 with acute or convalescent COVID-19. The chain links TRBV7-2 to TRBJ1-2; D is possibly TRBD1 (5 bases). The CDR3 DNA is TGTGCCAGCAGCCCTGGTAGGGGCCGCAACTATGGCTACACCTTC. This encodes CASSPGRGRNYGYTF.